The sequence of this T cell receptor beta chain was determined in a study of blood T cell repertoires in COVID-19. This CDR3 comprises 18 residues. Trimming cost V 7 bases and J 2 bases, with 21 bases left between them. Germline V gene sequence: CDR1 MDHEN, CDR2 SYDVKM. Repertoires were generated with immunoSEQ multiplex PCR, while TCRdb's copy carries only in-frame clones and drops some. The sample comprises 200,000 to 250,000 clones, approximately 88% of which are singletons, and around 2.6% rests with the top ten. The source of this sequence is a woman in her thirties with acute COVID-19. The sample comprised PBMCs or T cells enriched from blood (not recorded which). The rearrangement links TRBV28 to TRBJ2-6, with D perhaps TRBD1 (6 bases). The chain's CDR3 is CASKSGGTFDPGANVLTF. The CDR3 DNA follows: TGTGCCAGCAAATCTGGGGGCACGTTCGACCCTGGGGCCAACGTCCTGACTTTC.